Shown below are 31 T cell receptor beta chains from a single sample sequenced in a study of response to subunit inactivated influenza vaccine. TCRdb redid the calling of the RT-PCR reads with MiXCR, one entry per CDR3 protein. This sample has about 540,000 distinct CDR3 sequences, with approximately 20% found just once. The data were also submitted as part of a second study, on T cells expressing NK-cell markers. That paper adds: It was by 5'RACE template switching with UMIs that TCR beta cDNA was made.

Sequenced here: CD4+ T cells sorted from PBMCs, sampled 12 days after vaccination. The source of these receptors is a man over 45 who received an inactivated influenza vaccine.

This clonotype was seen ten or more times. This chain connects TRBV6-2 or TRBV6-3 to TRBJ2-7; no reliable D call. The V gene lost 6 bases and the J gene lost 4 bases, with 16 bases spanning the gap. Germline V CDR1 and CDR2: MNHEY, SVGEGT. The CDR3 contains 14 residues. CDR3 in amino acids: CASRLRQGRYEQYF. The CDR3 DNA follows: TGTGCCAGCAGACTACGACAAGGGCGGTACGAGCAGTACTTC.

The rearrangement links TRBV7-2 to TRBJ2-5, with 7 bases aligning to TRBD2. Losses at the gene ends were 1 base for V and 2 bases for J; bases not matched to a gene: 10. The CDR3 runs to 17 residues. Germline V lookup: CDR1 SGHTA, CDR2 FQGNSA. In DNA, the CDR3 is TGTGCCAGCAGCTTAGTGGGATGGGCTAGCGGACAAGAGACCCAGTACTTC. Encoded protein: CASSLVGWASGQETQYF.

The rearrangement joins TRBV15 to TRBJ2-7; maybe TRBD2 (5 bases). Looked up from germline, CDR1 is LNHNV and CDR2 is YYDKDF (reference sequence). The CDR3 sequence is 14 residues long. V was trimmed by 0 bases and J by 1 base, leaving 7 bases between them. DNA for the CDR3: TGTGCCACCAGCAGAGAGGGGAGTTCCTACGAGCAGTACTTC. Protein sequence: CATSREGSSYEQYF.

V usage is TRBV10-3 and J usage is TRBJ1-1; D is unresolved. The CDR3 sequence is 13 residues long. CDR1 ENHRY and CDR2 SYGVKD come from the germline V gene. V was pared by 0 bases and J by 6 bases, with 8 bases between. The chain's CDR3 is CAISESGKAEAFF. The CDR3 DNA sequence: TGTGCCATCAGTGAGTCGGGGAAGGCTGAAGCTTTCTTT.

This clonotype has only a few counts. The chain is built from TRBV28 and TRBJ2-5, with D possibly TRBD1 on 6 matching bases. Germline V gene lookup returns CDR1 MDHEN and CDR2 SYDVKM. The V and J ends lost 5 bases and 3 bases respectively, with 16 bases between them. The CDR3 covers 15 residues. The CDR3 is CASSRSGAGEETQYF. In DNA form, the CDR3 reads TGTGCCAGCAGTCGATCAGGGGCCGGGGAAGAGACCCAGTACTTC.

J is TRBJ2-7 and V is TRBV20-1, with TRBD1 matching 7 bases. V dropped 4 bases and J dropped 2; count of bases not matched to a gene: 5. The CDR3 sequence is 13 residues long. CDR1 is DFQATT and CDR2 is SNEGSKA in the germline V gene (reference sequence). Here the CDR3 reads CSATPGTAYEQYF. The DNA for the CDR3 is TGCAGTGCTACTCCCGGGACAGCCTACGAGCAGTACTTC.

The CDR3 reads CASSLAGFSGTQYF. The CDR3 DNA sequence: TGTGCCAGCAGCTTGGCCGGCTTCTCGGGGACCCAGTACTTC. The chain has TRBV5-4 and TRBJ2-5; no definite D call. Trimming took 0 bases from V and 7 from J, leaving 13 bases between them. The CDR3 covers 14 residues. CDR1 and CDR2 from the germline V gene are SGHNT and YYREEE (reference sequence).

V and J are TRBV29-1 and TRBJ2-1; 11 positions agree with TRBD1. The CDR3 is 14 amino acids. CDR1 is SQVTM, CDR2 ANQGSEA, per germline. Unmatched junction bases numbered 5, after V lost 6 bases and J lost 4 bases. Here the CDR3 DNA reads TGCAGCGTCTCGGGACAGGGGGTGTACAATGAGCAGTTCTTC. Its protein is CSVSGQGVYNEQFF.

The genes are TRBV12-3 or TRBV12-4 and TRBJ2-7; D unresolved. Trimming left V 6 bases short and J 6 bases short, with 12 bases between. The CDR3 runs to 12 residues. The CDR3 loop is CASSPGDGEQYF. In DNA, the CDR3 is TGTGCCAGCAGCCCCGGCGACGGCGAGCAGTACTTC.

This clonotype came up a few times. The chain combines TRBV5-1 with TRBJ2-3; TRBD1 matches at 10 bases. Germline V gives CDR1 SGHRS, CDR2 YFSETQ. V gave up 6 bases and J gave up 4 bases; unmatched junction bases: 8. This CDR3 is built from 15 residues. CDR3 in amino acids: CASNLQGQGPDTQYF. The CDR3 DNA follows: TGCGCCAGCAACCTCCAGGGACAGGGGCCAGATACGCAGTATTTT.

This clonotype was counted a few times. The chain carries TRBV7-9 and TRBJ2-3, with D possibly being TRBD2 (6 bases). Trimming removed 1 base from V and 0 bases from J, with 11 bases in between. This CDR3 has 16 residues. Germline assignment: CDR1 SEHNR and CDR2 FQNEAQ (reference sequence). This CDR3 reads CASSLVSLASTDTQYF. The CDR3 DNA reads as TGTGCCAGCAGCTTAGTGTCACTAGCTAGCACAGATACGCAGTATTTT.

The chain is built from TRBV15 and TRBJ2-7, with D perhaps TRBD1 (5 bases). Trimming cost V 0 bases and J 2 bases, with 8 bases left between them. This CDR3 comprises 14 residues. Germline V lookup: CDR1 LNHNV, CDR2 YYDKDF (reference sequence). The CDR3 bases are TGTGCCACCAGCAGAGATCAGGGTCCCTACGAGCAGTACTTC. This encodes CATSRDQGPYEQYF. Full variable domain (rest looked up from reference TRBV15 and TRBJ2-7): DAMVIQNPRYQVTQFGKPVTLSCSQTLNHNVMYWYQQKSSQAPKLLFHYYDKDFNNEADTPDNFQSRRPNTSFCFLDIRSPGLGDTAMYLCATSRDQGPYEQYFGPGTRLTVT.

This clonotype was recorded a few times. The V gene is TRBV7-9, the J gene TRBJ1-2; D gene ambiguous. Germline V CDR1 and CDR2: SEHNR, FQNEAQ (reference sequence). V lost 7 bases and J lost 4, with 16 bases in between. This CDR3 is 14 amino acids long. The CDR3 sequence: CASNLPGRLYGYTF. In nucleotides, the CDR3 is TGTGCCAGCAACCTCCCGGGCAGGCTCTATGGCTACACCTTC.

This clonotype was observed a few times. The CDR3 sequence: CSASRGLNSPLHF. The CDR3 DNA follows: TGCAGTGCTAGTAGAGGGCTCAATTCACCCCTCCACTTT. The chain couples TRBV20-1 to TRBJ1-6; unclear D gene. V was pared by 3 bases and J by 7 bases, with 10 bases between. The germline V gene encodes CDR1 DFQATT and CDR2 SNEGSKA (reference sequence). There are 13 residues in the CDR3.

This clonotype occurred a few times. The chain has TRBV2 and TRBJ1-4; a weak D match, TRBD1 (5 bases). V lost 4 bases and J 7 bases, leaving 13 bases between the germline ends. Looked up from germline, CDR1 is SNHLY and CDR2 is FYNNEI. CDR3 length equals 14 residues. This CDR3 is CASSVVGAGEKLFF. Here the CDR3 DNA reads TGTGCCAGCAGTGTTGTAGGGGCTGGTGAAAAACTGTTTTTT.

This clonotype was seen only a few times. The chain combines TRBV6-1 with TRBJ2-1, with TRBD2 matching 9 bases. Germline-derived CDR1 and CDR2 are MNHNS and SASEGT. V gave up 6 bases and J gave up 5 bases; unmatched junction bases: 17. The CDR3 covers 18 residues. For the CDR3, the DNA is TGTGCCAGCAGCCCCTCTCGGCTAGCGGGGCCGGGCCACAATGAGCAGTTCTTC. Encoded protein: CASSPSRLAGPGHNEQFF.

The rearrangement links TRBV4-3 to TRBJ2-7; the match to TRBD1 covers 7 bases. CDR3 size: 15 residues. The V gene end was trimmed by 1 base and the J gene end by 4 bases; junction bases not matched to a gene: 7. CDR1 and CDR2 (germline): LGHNA, YSLEER. The CDR3 region is CASSQGPGQPYEQYF. CDR3 DNA: TGCGCCAGCAGCCAAGGACCGGGACAGCCTTACGAGCAGTACTTC.

This clonotype occurred a few times. The chain recombines TRBV20-1 with TRBJ2-1; D is possibly TRBD2 (6 bases). Between the trimmed V and J ends, which lost 3 bases and 9 bases, there was a span of 24 bases. The CDR3 covers 16 residues. Germline CDR1 is DFQATT and CDR2 is SNEGSKA (reference sequence). The chain's CDR3 is CSASLRAGPPGSEQFF. As DNA, the CDR3 is TGCAGTGCTAGTTTACGGGCGGGCCCTCCCGGGAGTGAGCAGTTCTTC.

This clonotype was recorded a few times. This chain connects TRBV10-3 to TRBJ2-5; 10 bases match TRBD2. CDR1 is ENHRY, CDR2 SYGVKD, per germline. The CDR3 contains 13 residues. The V segment lost 8 bases and the J segment 5 bases; nucleotides outside the gene matches: 5. CDR3 sequence (DNA): TGTGCCATCTCTAGCGGGAGACCGGAGACCCAGTACTTC. Protein product: CAISSGRPETQYF.

This clonotype has at least ten counts. The chain carries TRBV5-6 and TRBJ2-1; 10 positions agree with TRBD1. The CDR3 spans 15 residues. Germline CDR1 SGHDT, CDR2 YYEEEE. V shed 5 bases, J shed 1 base, and the junction held 3 bases outside the gene matches. CDR3 coding DNA: TGTGCCAGCAGTTGGGGACAGGGGTCCTACAATGAGCAGTTCTTC. This encodes CASSWGQGSYNEQFF.

The chain joins TRBV7-2 to TRBJ2-3, with a tentative D call TRBD2 (5 bases). V lost 5 bases and J 4 bases, leaving 13 bases between the germline ends. The CDR3 is made up of 14 amino acids. From germline, CDR1 is SGHTA and CDR2 FQGNSA. The CDR3 here is CASSPRRRPDTQYF. CDR3 nucleotides: TGTGCCAGCAGCCCTCGGAGGCGGCCAGATACGCAGTATTTT.

This clonotype has more than one count but fewer than ten. The rearrangement joins TRBV15 to TRBJ2-6; the D gene could be TRBD1 or TRBD2 (6 bases each). The CDR3 has 17 amino acids. Germline CDR1 and CDR2: LNHNV and YYDKDF (reference sequence). V lost 1 base, J lost 0 bases, and 10 bases lay in between. CDR3 DNA sequence: TGTGCCACCAGCAGAGGAGGGGGGCTCTCTGGGGCCAACGTCCTGACTTTC. Translating it yields CATSRGGGLSGANVLTF.

This chain connects TRBV7-6 to TRBJ1-1; the D is unclear. V dropped 5 bases and J dropped 0 bases, with 10 bases sitting between them. CDR1 and CDR2 from the germline V gene are SGHVS and FNYEAQ. The CDR3 contains 14 residues. The CDR3 coding sequence is TGTGCCAGCAGCCCCCGCCCACTGAACACTGAAGCTTTCTTT. Translation gives CASSPRPLNTEAFF.

The chain is built from TRBV10-3 and TRBJ2-1; D is possibly TRBD2 (6 bases). V gave up 1 base and J gave up 3 bases, with 13 bases separating them. The CDR3 has 16 amino acids. Germline V gene lookup returns CDR1 ENHRY and CDR2 SYGVKD. As DNA, the CDR3 is TGTGCCATCAGTGAGTGGGATAGCGGAAGCTACAATGAGCAGTTCTTC. This codes for CAISEWDSGSYNEQFF.

The chain uses TRBV19 and TRBJ2-1, with D perhaps TRBD1 (6 bases). The length of the CDR3 is 13 residues. Germline CDR1 is LNHDA and CDR2 is SQIVND (reference sequence). V was clipped by 6 bases and J by 10 bases, with 16 bases between them. The CDR3 coding sequence is TGTGCCAGTAGACTGACAGGCTTGAAGGAGCAGTTCTTC. Its translation: CASRLTGLKEQFF.

The J gene is TRBJ1-1, the V gene TRBV12-3 or TRBV12-4; weak D call: TRBD1 (6 bases). This CDR3 has 12 residues. V lost 3 bases to trimming and J lost 11 bases, with 13 bases between them. In DNA, the CDR3 is TGTGCCAGCAGTTTTGCTGCAGGGGAGGCTTTCTTT. This translates into CASSFAAGEAFF.

This clonotype was observed a handful of times. The chain joins TRBV27 to TRBJ2-7; D is possibly TRBD2 (6 bases). The V and J ends lost 1 base and 7 bases respectively, with 17 bases between them. CDR3 length equals 15 residues. Per the germline V gene, CDR1 is MNHEY and CDR2 is SMNVEV (reference sequence). CDR3 sequence reads: CASSLFPKTRGEQYF. The CDR3 bases are TGTGCCAGCAGTTTATTCCCTAAGACTAGAGGTGAGCAGTACTTC.

This chain links TRBV3-1 with TRBJ2-7; 9 positions match TRBD1. The CDR3 loop spans 16 amino acids. The junction had 13 bases not matched to a gene; V was cut back by 6 bases and J by 4 bases. Germline CDR1 LGHDT, CDR2 YNNKEL (reference sequence). CDR3 DNA: TGTGCCAGCAGTCCAACCCTCGACAGGGGGAGGTACGAGCAGTACTTC. Its protein is CASSPTLDRGRYEQYF.

This clonotype has a handful of counts. The chain combines TRBV11-1 with TRBJ2-3, with D perhaps assigned TRBD1 or TRBD2 (6 bases each). CDR3 size: 16 residues. CDR1 and CDR2 from the germline V gene are SGHAT and FQDESV (reference sequence). The V and J ends lost 5 bases and 1 base respectively, with 16 bases between them. The CDR3 DNA is TGTGCCAGCAGCCGAGAGTGGGGGGCCGGCACAGATACGCAGTATTTT. Amino acid sequence: CASSREWGAGTDTQYF.

The rearrangement joins TRBV15 to TRBJ2-7, with TRBD1 matching over 11 bases. Losses at the gene ends were 9 bases for V and 3 bases for J; bases not matched to a gene: 4. Germline assignment: CDR1 LNHNV and CDR2 YYDKDF (reference sequence). The CDR3 is 13 amino acids. The CDR3 DNA reads TGTGCCACAAGGGGACAGGGGGACTACGAGCAGTACTTC. Encoded protein: CATRGQGDYEQYF.

V gene TRBV20-1 combines with J gene TRBJ1-4; no clear D gene. The CDR3 totals 15 residues. Germline V gene lookup returns CDR1 DFQATT and CDR2 SNEGSKA (reference sequence). V lost 0 bases and J lost 8, with 16 bases in between. CDR3 bases: TGCAGTGCTAGAGATAGAAAGGGCCCGGGGGAAAAACTGTTTTTT. This encodes CSARDRKGPGEKLFF.